Presented here are 10 T cell receptor beta chains from one specimen sequenced in a study of blood T cells in healthy people across ages. Then a second PCR, running about 6 to 12 cycles, was carried out with a sample-barcoded 5' primer and a J-beta primer mix. TCRdb itself ran the 5' RACE reads through MiXCR, one entry per CDR3 protein. In the table there are fewer than 800,000 distinct CDR3 sequences, roughly 21% of which are singletons. Sequencing was carried out using blood. Receptors originate from a man between 70 and 80 years old in good health.

This clonotype was observed a few times. The chain combines TRBV6-4 with TRBJ2-5; no firm D call. The J call may not be correct, given that the DNA end is closer to TRBJ2-7. CDR1 and CDR2 from the germline V gene are MRHNA and SNTAGT. There are 12 residues in the CDR3. CDR3 coding DNA: TGTGCCAGCAGTGACATGTCCTACGAGCAGTACTTC. It translates to CASSDMSYEQYF.

The chain is built from TRBV18 and TRBJ2-2; D ambiguous. From germline, CDR1 is KGHSH and CDR2 LQKENI. The CDR3 extends over 15 amino acids. V was pared by 0 bases and J by 4 bases, with 9 bases between. Here the CDR3 DNA reads TGTGCCAGCTCACCACCGATGGCCGGCACCGGGGAGCTGTTTTTT. Translation gives CASSPPMAGTGELFF.

This clonotype was picked up many times. At one of its ends the junction is not consistent with the germline gene, which may arise from a read error. This chain links TRBV7-9 with TRBJ2-5, with TRBD2 matching over 10 bases. Germline V gene lookup returns CDR1 SEHNR and CDR2 FQNEAQ (reference sequence). This CDR3 has 15 amino acids. The CDR3 DNA follows: TGTGCCAGCAGCTTAGCGGTCGATGCTACTAGCGGGACGTTCTTC. As protein: CASSLAVDATSGTFF.

The V call is TRBV20-1, the J call TRBJ1-5, with TRBD1 matching over 7 bases. The length of the CDR3 is 14 residues. CDR1 is DFQATT, CDR2 SNEGSKA, per germline (reference sequence). Trimming cost V 3 bases and J 7 bases; bases outside gene matches: 9. In nucleotides, the CDR3 is TGCAGTGCTAGTAGGCCAGGGGGGCGACAGCCCCAGCATTTT. Encoded protein: CSASRPGGRQPQHF.

This clonotype was detected only a few times. V and J are TRBV6-2 or TRBV6-3 and TRBJ2-7; 10 bases align to TRBD2. V lost 5 bases, J lost 5 bases, and 6 bases stayed unmatched. The length of the CDR3 is 14 residues. Germline lookup yields CDR1 MNHEY and CDR2 SVGEGT. CDR3 loop: CASSLAGAGDEQYF. Written as DNA, the CDR3 is TGTGCCAGCAGTCTAGCGGGAGCCGGGGACGAGCAGTACTTC.

The CDR3 region has the DNA TGTGCCAGTAGTAGAATAGGAGGACTAGCGGGAGAGGCTGAGCAGTACTTC. The encoded protein is CASSRIGGLAGEAEQYF. The chain combines TRBV19 with TRBJ2-7, with 13 bases matching TRBD2. V dropped 4 bases and J dropped 7; count of bases not matched to a gene: 13. CDR1 LNHDA and CDR2 SQIVND come from the germline V gene (reference sequence). The CDR3 has 17 residues.

This rearrangement joins TRBV29-1 to TRBJ1-2; D is possibly TRBD1 (6 bases). CDR3 length equals 13 residues. The germline gives CDR1 SQVTM, CDR2 ANQGSEA. V was trimmed by 0 bases and J by 5 bases, leaving 10 bases between them. The DNA for the CDR3 is TGCAGCGTTGAAGATACAGGGAGGTATGGCTACACCTTC. It is translated as CSVEDTGRYGYTF.

Only a few counts were recorded for this clonotype. The chain combines TRBV20-1 with TRBJ2-5; weak D call: TRBD2 (6 bases). The V end was cut by 4 bases, the J end by 1 base, with 10 bases between. The CDR3 covers 13 residues. The V gene's germline CDR1 is DFQATT and CDR2 SNEGSKA (reference sequence). The CDR3 DNA is TGCAGTGCTACGACTAGTCTCCAAGAGACCCAGTACTTC. Protein sequence: CSATTSLQETQYF.

This clonotype was detected ten times or more. The chain joins TRBV3-1 to TRBJ2-3; D is undetermined. CDR1 and CDR2 (germline): LGHDT, YNNKEL (reference sequence). CDR3 length: 13 amino acids. V gave up 0 bases and J gave up 5 bases, with 6 bases separating them. CDR3 in amino acids: CASSQESGDTQYF. For the CDR3, the DNA is TGTGCCAGCAGCCAAGAGTCAGGAGATACGCAGTATTTT.

This clonotype was recorded at least ten times. The junction shows a germline mismatch at one end, possibly a read error. The chain joins TRBV7-2 to TRBJ2-7; D possibly corresponds to TRBD1 (5 bases). CDR3 length equals 14 residues. The V gene's germline CDR1 is SGHTA and CDR2 FQGNSA. The CDR3 sequence: CASSQDRGSYEQYF. Written as DNA, the CDR3 is TGCGCCAGCAGCCAAGATAGGGGATCCTACGAGCAGTACTTC.